This T cell receptor beta chain was captured by sequencing in a study of blood T cell repertoires in COVID-19. Study details: Acute and convalescent COVID-19 specimens originated in the United States, Italy and Spain. Sources were T cells, B-cell-depleted T cells, or PBMCs; the material itself was cDNA or gDNA.

Germline trimming cut 8 bases from V and 10 bases from J; bases unmatched to any gene: 5. Germline V CDR1 and CDR2: MDHEN, SYDVKM. This CDR3 is built from 12 residues. In the study's own analysis: Reference gene primers were amplified, and this amplification served to estimate nucleated cell counts. Clones were sequenced by immunoSEQ multiplex PCR, and TCRdb holds only the in-frame ones, with some missing. The DNA gave D and trimming, while V, J and clone size come from that table. The sample lists 170,000 or so clones; 86% were seen once. The clonotype was recovered from a man in his forties or fifties with active or convalescent COVID-19. The sample was peripheral blood. The chain employs TRBV28 and TRBJ1-6, with 7 bases that match TRBD1. The CDR3 DNA reads as TGTGCCAGCCGCACAGGGGTCTCACCCCTCCACTTT. Translation gives CASRTGVSPLHF. Supplemented by reference TRBV28 and TRBJ1-6, the full variable domain reads DVKVTQSSRYLVKRTGEKVFLECVQDMDHENMFWYRQDPGLGLRLIYFSYDVKMKEKGDIPEGYSVSREKKERFSLILESASTNQTSMYLCASRTGVSPLHFGNGTRLTVT.